The source of this TCR beta chain is a study of blood T cell repertoires in COVID-19 (TCRdb year 2020). Regarding the complete study: Samples from collaborators originated in the United States, Italy and Spain and spanned both the acute and convalescent phases of COVID-19. The material from the prospective study consisted of cDNA or gDNA derived from T cells, B-cell-depleted T cells, or PBMCs. The dataset comprised deeply sampled blood TCRbeta repertoires from subjects exposed to, actively infected with, or recovered from COVID-19. A freely available public database, intended as a resource for researchers studying the immune response to SARS-CoV-2, is where the repertoires were released. Samples were obtained from the ongoing ImmuneRACE study (first 160 participants) and from about 1,300 subjects provided by 6 global collaborators. A de-identified subject ID, COVID-19 status, age in years and sex were almost always included in the sample metadata. Where available, HLA class I and class II types were taken from metadata supplied by the sample provider and were not determined by assay-based typing.

Paper-wide results and their limitations: The quantity of clinical and demographic metadata differed by source and by participant and was supplied without curation.

At one collaborating source in Seattle, patients were enrolled during active infection and were followed longitudinally through the course of disease. The collaborating institutions used their own protocols to collect whole blood in K2EDTA tubes. For TCRbeta analysis, collaborators shipped samples as frozen whole blood, isolated PBMCs, or DNA extracted from either of those sample types. A remark on this clone: There is no known antigen for this receptor. It has no much larger one-base neighbor in the sample; base qualities were not kept.

The immunoSEQ Assay, a bias-controlled multiplex PCR, was used to amplify TCRbeta CDR3 regions from genomic DNA. Per the original workflow: Within the assay, amplification of reference gene primers was used to estimate how many nucleated cells each sample contained. To quantify the absolute abundance of each unique TCRbeta CDR3 rearrangement, sequence reads were collapsed and filtered. For each sample, productive Simpson clonality was calculated as the square root of Simpson's diversity index across productive rearrangements. Here the immuneACCESS table is served through TCRdb, limited to in-frame sequences with V and J called. Missing clones are a known gap in these copies; in checked studies unresolved V genes cover under half, and the rest lacks a known reason. Clone size and V and J calls were adopted from that table, with D and trimming inferred from the DNA. The sample profile shows 300,000 to 400,000 clones; 75% to 90% of them were found once. The ten largest clones capture around 7.4% of the sample.

Measured from the cysteine to the phenylalanine, the CDR3 is 17 residues long. Solely the CDR3 DNA is kept, with 51 bases framed from the first base. The germline V gene specifies WSHSY as CDR1 and SAAADI as CDR2. V lost 7 bases and J lost 5 bases, and the count of bases not matched to a germline gene is 8. The sample comprised peripheral blood. The source is a woman between 55 and 75 years old with COVID-19, enrolled during active disease. The rearranged segments are TRBV10-2 and TRBJ2-2; 15 junctional bases match TRBD2. DNA sequence: TGCGCCAGCACTCGGACTAGCGGGGGGGAGAGGACCGGGGAGCTGTTTTTT. This is translated as CASTRTSGGERTGELFF.